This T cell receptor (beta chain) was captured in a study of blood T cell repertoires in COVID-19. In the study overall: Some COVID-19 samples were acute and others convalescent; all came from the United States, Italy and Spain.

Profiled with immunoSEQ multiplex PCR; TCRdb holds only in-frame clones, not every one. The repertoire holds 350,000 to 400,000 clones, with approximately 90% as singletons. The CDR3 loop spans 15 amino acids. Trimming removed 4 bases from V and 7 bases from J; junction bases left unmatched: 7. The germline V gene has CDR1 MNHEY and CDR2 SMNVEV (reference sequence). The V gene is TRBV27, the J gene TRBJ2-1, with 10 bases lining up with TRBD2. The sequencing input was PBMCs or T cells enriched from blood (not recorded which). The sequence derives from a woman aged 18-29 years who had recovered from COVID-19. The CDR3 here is CASSYSGGSNNEQFF. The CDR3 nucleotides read TGTGCCAGCAGTTATAGCGGGGGGAGTAATAATGAGCAGTTCTTC.